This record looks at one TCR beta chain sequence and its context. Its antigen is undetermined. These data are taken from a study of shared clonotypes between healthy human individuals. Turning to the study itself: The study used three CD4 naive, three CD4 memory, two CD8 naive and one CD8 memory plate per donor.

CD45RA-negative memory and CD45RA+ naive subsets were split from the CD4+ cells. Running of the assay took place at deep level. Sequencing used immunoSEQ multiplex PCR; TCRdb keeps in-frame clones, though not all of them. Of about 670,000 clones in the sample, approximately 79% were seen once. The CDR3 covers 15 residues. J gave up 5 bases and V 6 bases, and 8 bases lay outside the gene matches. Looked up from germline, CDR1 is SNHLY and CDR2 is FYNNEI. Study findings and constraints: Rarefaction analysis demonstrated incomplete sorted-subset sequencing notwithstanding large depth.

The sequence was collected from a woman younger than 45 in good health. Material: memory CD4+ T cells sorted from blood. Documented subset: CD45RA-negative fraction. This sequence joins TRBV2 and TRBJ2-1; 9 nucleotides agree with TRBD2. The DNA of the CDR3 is TGTGCCAGCAGGAGGACTAGCGCGGCTAACAATGAGCAGTTCTTC. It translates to CASRRTSAANNEQFF.